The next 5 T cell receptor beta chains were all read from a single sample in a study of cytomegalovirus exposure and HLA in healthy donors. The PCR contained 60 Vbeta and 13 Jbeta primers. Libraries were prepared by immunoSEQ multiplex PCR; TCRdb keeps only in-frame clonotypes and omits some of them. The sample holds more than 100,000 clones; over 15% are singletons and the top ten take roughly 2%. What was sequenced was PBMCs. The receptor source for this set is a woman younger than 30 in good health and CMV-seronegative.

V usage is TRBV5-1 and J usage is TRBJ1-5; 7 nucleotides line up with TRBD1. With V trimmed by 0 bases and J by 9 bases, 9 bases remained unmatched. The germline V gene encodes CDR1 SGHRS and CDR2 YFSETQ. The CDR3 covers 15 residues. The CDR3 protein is CASSLGAGGSWPQHF. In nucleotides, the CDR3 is TGCGCCAGCAGCTTGGGGGCAGGGGGGTCTTGGCCCCAGCATTTT.

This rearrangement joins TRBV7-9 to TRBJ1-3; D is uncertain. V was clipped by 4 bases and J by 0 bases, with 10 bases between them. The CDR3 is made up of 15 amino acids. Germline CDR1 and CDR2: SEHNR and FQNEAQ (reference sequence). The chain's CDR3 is CASSSAESSGNTIYF. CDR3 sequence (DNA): TGTGCCAGCAGCTCCGCTGAGTCCTCTGGAAACACCATATATTTT.

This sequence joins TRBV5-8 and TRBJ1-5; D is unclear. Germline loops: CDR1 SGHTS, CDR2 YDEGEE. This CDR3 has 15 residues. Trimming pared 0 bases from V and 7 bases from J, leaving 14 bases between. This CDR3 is CASSLAGRQAQPQHF. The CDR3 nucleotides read TGTGCCAGCAGCTTGGCCGGGAGGCAGGCCCAGCCCCAGCATTTT.

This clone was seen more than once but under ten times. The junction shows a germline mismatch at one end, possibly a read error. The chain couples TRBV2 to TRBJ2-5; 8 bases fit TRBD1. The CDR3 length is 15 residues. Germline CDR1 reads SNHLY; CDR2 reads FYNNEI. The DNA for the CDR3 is TGTGCCAGCAGGGAAGACAGGGGAGTGTGGGAGACCCAGTACTTC. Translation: CASREDRGVWETQYF.

Here the CDR3 DNA reads TGTGCCACCAGCAGGGACAGGGCGACCTACGAGCAGTACTTC. Protein product: CATSRDRATYEQYF. The chain uses TRBV15 and TRBJ2-7, with 8 bases lining up with TRBD1. Trimming cost V 3 bases and J 2 bases; bases outside gene matches: 3. CDR1 and CDR2 (germline): LNHNV, YYDKDF (reference sequence). CDR3 length: 14 residues.